The 20 T cell receptor beta chains reported below all come from one sample, sequenced in a study of beta chain features in type 1 diabetes. Investigators reverse transcribed all isolated RNA, so they sequenced expressed TCRB transcripts. Clones were sequenced by immunoSEQ multiplex PCR, and TCRdb holds only the in-frame ones, with some missing. The data show 860,000 or so clones, with 17% seen just once and 0.02% to 0.03% held by the top ten. The sequenced sample consisted of naive CD4+ T cells from blood. The source of these receptors is a woman under 30 in good health.

There are a few counts of this clone. V is TRBV10-3 and J is TRBJ2-5; 12 bases align to TRBD2. There are 13 residues in the CDR3. The V gene's germline CDR1 is ENHRY and CDR2 SYGVKD. V shed 6 bases and J 5 bases; nucleotides not matched to a gene: 1. Here the CDR3 DNA reads TGTGCCATCAGCCTAGCGGGAGGGGAGACCCAGTACTTC. This codes for CAISLAGGETQYF.

V and J are TRBV18 and TRBJ2-7, with 9 bases that match TRBD1. V gave up 5 bases and J gave up 1 base; unmatched junction bases: 9. The V gene's germline CDR1 is KGHSH and CDR2 LQKENI. The CDR3 runs to 16 residues. CDR3 region: CASSSIVGQGSYEQYF. The CDR3 bases are TGTGCCAGCTCATCAATCGTGGGACAGGGTTCCTACGAGCAGTACTTC.

This clone was counted a few times. The gene calls are TRBV28 and TRBJ2-7; a possible D gene is TRBD2 (6 bases). Germline V CDR1 and CDR2: MDHEN, SYDVKM. Trimming took off 6 bases at V and 4 bases at J, with 16 bases between the two ends. The length of the CDR3 is 14 residues. CDR3 sequence reads: CASSFGAGFYEQYF. The DNA for the CDR3 is TGTGCCAGCAGCTTTGGGGCGGGATTTTACGAGCAGTACTTC. Full variable domain (missing parts from reference TRBV28 and TRBJ2-7): DVKVTQSSRYLVKRTGEKVFLECVQDMDHENMFWYRQDPGLGLRLIYFSYDVKMKEKGDIPEGYSVSREKKERFSLILESASTNQTSMYLCASSFGAGFYEQYFGPGTRLTVT.

The V and J genes are TRBV4-2 and TRBJ2-7; 9 bases map to TRBD2. The germline CDR1 and CDR2 sequences are LGHNA and YNFKEQ. This CDR3 region has 19 residues. With V trimmed by 1 base and J by 2 bases, 15 bases remained unmatched. The CDR3 region is CASSQVQPAIAGDTYEQYF. CDR3 coding DNA: TGTGCCAGCAGCCAAGTACAGCCGGCAATAGCGGGAGACACCTACGAGCAGTACTTC.

Remarks on this clone: In the same sample, other DNA sequences code for this CDR3. V is TRBV7-9 and J is TRBJ2-5; D remains ambiguous. CDR1 and CDR2 (germline): SEHNR, FQNEAQ (reference sequence). The CDR3 totals 13 residues. Trimming took off 5 bases at V and 0 bases at J, with 7 bases between the two ends. In DNA, the CDR3 is TGTGCCAGCAGCGGCAGGAACCAAGAGACCCAGTACTTC. Its protein product is CASSGRNQETQYF.

V usage is TRBV28 and J usage is TRBJ2-3; 8 bases map to TRBD2. V was pared by 5 bases and J by 1 base, with 5 bases of the junction left unmatched. The CDR3 runs 15 residues. In germline, CDR1 is MDHEN, CDR2 SYDVKM. The CDR3 region has the DNA TGTGCCAGCAGTACGGGGACTAGTGGCACAGATACGCAGTATTTT. It yields the protein CASSTGTSGTDTQYF.

Regarding this clone: The same CDR3 arises from other DNA sequences in this sample as well. The chain combines TRBV7-2 with TRBJ1-1; the match to TRBD1 covers 8 bases. The CDR3 has 14 amino acids. After removal of 3 bases from V and 4 bases from J, the junction contained 4 bases not matched to a gene. Germline V lookup: CDR1 SGHTA, CDR2 FQGNSA. CDR3 sequence (DNA): TGTGCCAGCAGCTTTCAGGGGGCGCGCACTGAAGCTTTCTTT. It yields the protein CASSFQGARTEAFF. The full variable domain, in which reference TRBV7-2 and TRBJ1-1 provide the parts outside the CDR3, is GAGVSQSPSNKVTEKGKDVELRCDPISGHTALYWYRQSLGQGLEFLIYFQGNSAPDKSGLPSDRFSAERTGGSVSTLTIQRTQQEDSAVYLCASSFQGARTEAFFGQGTRLTVV.

This clone was recorded a few times. The chain recombines TRBV28 with TRBJ1-4; TRBD1 agrees at 10 bases. The germline gives CDR1 MDHEN, CDR2 SYDVKM. The CDR3 contains 15 residues. V trimming: 3 bases; J trimming: 7 bases; junction bases outside the gene matches: 5. In DNA form, the CDR3 reads TGTGCCAGCAGTTTGCCCGGGACAGGGGTTGAAAAACTGTTTTTT. Protein sequence: CASSLPGTGVEKLFF. The entire variable domain, with the rest obtained from reference TRBV28 and TRBJ1-4, is as follows: DVKVTQSSRYLVKRTGEKVFLECVQDMDHENMFWYRQDPGLGLRLIYFSYDVKMKEKGDIPEGYSVSREKKERFSLILESASTNQTSMYLCASSLPGTGVEKLFFGSGTQLSVL.

The rearrangement uses TRBV4-2 and TRBJ1-4, with 7 bases lining up with TRBD1. Germline CDR1 is LGHNA and CDR2 is YNFKEQ. Trimming took 3 bases from V and 4 from J; bases not matched to a gene: 17. The CDR3 contains 19 residues. This chain's CDR3 is CASSQGRDSDSGDNEKLFF. DNA for the CDR3: TGTGCCAGCAGCCAGGGCCGGGACAGCGACTCTGGGGATAATGAAAAACTGTTTTTT.

This clone was counted between two and nine times. In DNA form, the CDR3 reads TGTGCCAGCAGGGGGACGGCAGATACGCAGTATTTT. Its protein is CASRGTADTQYF. The V and J genes are TRBV6-6 and TRBJ2-3, with D tentatively TRBD1 or TRBD2 (5 bases each). The CDR3 extends over 12 amino acids. Germline V gives CDR1 MNHNY, CDR2 SVGAGI (reference sequence). V was trimmed by 6 bases and J by 4 bases, leaving 8 bases between them.

The rearrangement uses TRBV14 and TRBJ1-3, with TRBD1 matching 9 bases. The length of the CDR3 is 16 residues. Germline CDR1 reads SGHDN; CDR2 reads FVKESK. Losses at the gene ends were 1 base for V and 1 base for J; bases not matched to a gene: 2. CDR3: CASSQAGTGSGNTIYF. The CDR3 coding sequence is TGTGCCAGCAGCCAAGCTGGGACAGGGTCTGGAAACACCATATATTTT.

This clone was observed a handful of times. This sequence joins TRBV28 and TRBJ2-7; D gene ambiguous. Germline V lookup: CDR1 MDHEN, CDR2 SYDVKM. The V end was cut by 2 bases, the J end by 3 bases, with 8 bases between. The CDR3 totals 13 residues. The CDR3, as DNA: TGTGCCAGCAGTTTACTGGGCCGCTACGAGCAGTACTTC. This translates into CASSLLGRYEQYF.

Note on this clone: The sample carries other DNA sequences with the same CDR3. The gene calls are TRBV18 and TRBJ2-7; tentatively, D is TRBD2 (5 bases). V was shortened by 3 bases and J by 3 bases, with 9 bases between the two germline ends. CDR1 and CDR2 from the germline V gene are KGHSH and LQKENI. There are 13 residues in the CDR3. In DNA, the CDR3 is TGTGCCAGCTCACCGGTGGGGAGCTACGAGCAGTACTTC. Protein sequence: CASSPVGSYEQYF.

This chain links TRBV5-1 with TRBJ2-1, with 13 bases lining up with TRBD2. From germline, CDR1 is SGHRS and CDR2 YFSETQ. The length of the CDR3 is 16 residues. Unmatched junction bases numbered 8, after V lost 4 bases and J lost 7 bases. In DNA, the CDR3 is TGCGCCAGCAGCCCGGCCGGACTAGCGGGAGTAAATGAGCAGTTCTTC. This sequence encodes CASSPAGLAGVNEQFF.

In this sample, this clone turned up a few times. The identical CDR3 is also encoded by other nucleotide sequences in the sample. This sequence joins TRBV20-1 and TRBJ2-1; D uncertain. Germline loops: CDR1 DFQATT, CDR2 SNEGSKA (reference sequence). With 3 bases removed from V and 7 bases from J, the gap between germline ends came to 4 bases. The CDR3 runs to 10 residues. CDR3 DNA: TGCAGTGCTAGGCAGAATGAGCAGTTCTTC. Amino acid sequence: CSARQNEQFF.

The rearrangement uses TRBV28 and TRBJ1-5, with D perhaps TRBD1 (6 bases). V lost 7 bases to trimming and J lost 7 bases, with 23 bases between them. The length of the CDR3 is 16 residues. The germline CDR1 and CDR2 sequences are MDHEN and SYDVKM. This CDR3 is CASKTPKTGDYQPQHF. CDR3 DNA: TGTGCCAGCAAAACTCCGAAGACAGGAGATTACCAGCCCCAGCATTTT.

This clone was counted between two and nine times. The V gene is TRBV18, the J gene TRBJ1-3, with a possible D match to TRBD1 (5 bases). Looked up from germline, CDR1 is KGHSH and CDR2 is LQKENI. Between the trimmed V and J ends, which lost 3 bases and 4 bases, there was a span of 13 bases. This CDR3 is built from 15 residues. CDR3 sequence: CASSPEGTIGNTIYF. CDR3 in DNA: TGTGCCAGCTCACCGGAGGGGACTATAGGAAACACCATATATTTT.

The rearrangement joins TRBV7-9 to TRBJ2-2; D ambiguous. CDR1 SEHNR and CDR2 FQNEAQ come from the germline V gene (reference sequence). Trimming shortened V by 1 base and J by 3 bases, and 9 bases separated the two germline ends. The CDR3 is 15 amino acids. CDR3 coding DNA: TGTGCCAGCAGCTTAGTCCAAGGCTACACCGGGGAGCTGTTTTTT. This codes for CASSLVQGYTGELFF.

This clone was counted only a few times. The chain uses TRBV7-2 and TRBJ2-3; D unresolved. The CDR3 runs to 14 residues. Germline V gene sequence: CDR1 SGHTA, CDR2 FQGNSA. V was clipped by 4 bases and J by 2 bases, with 10 bases between them. CDR3 amino acids: CASSSYTDTDTQYF. As DNA, the CDR3 is TGTGCCAGCAGCTCGTACACGGACACAGATACGCAGTATTTT.

A few counts support this clone. Other DNA sequences of this sample code for an identical CDR3. The gene calls are TRBV2 and TRBJ2-3; D call uncertain. Trimming pared 0 bases from V and 0 bases from J, leaving 4 bases between. The CDR3 is made up of 14 amino acids. From germline, CDR1 is SNHLY and CDR2 FYNNEI. This chain's CDR3 is CASSEALSTDTQYF. The CDR3 DNA follows: TGTGCCAGCAGTGAAGCGCTCAGCACAGATACGCAGTATTTT. The whole variable domain, remainder taken from reference TRBV2 and TRBJ2-3, is EPEVTQTPSHQVTQMGQEVILRCVPISNHLYFYWYRQILGQKVEFLVSFYNNEISEKSEIFDDQFSVERPDGSNFTLKIRSTKLEDSAMYFCASSEALSTDTQYFGPGTRLTVL.